This TCR beta chain originates from a study of identical twins. CDR3 length: 12 residues. Trimming cost V 0 bases and J 8 bases, with 7 bases left between them. From germline, CDR1 is LGHDT and CDR2 YNNKEL (reference sequence). TCRdb fed the 5' RACE reads into MiXCR, producing one record per CDR3 protein. This sample has fewer than 250,000 distinct CDR3 sequences; around 8% occur once, and the top ten carry less than 2%. This clonotype was counted at least ten times. The same sample was also studied in work on yellow fever vaccine responses in identical twins.

The gene calls are TRBV3-1 and TRBJ1-2; D unclear. This clonotype was sampled from a woman between 18 and 29 years old in good health. Sequencing used memory (CD45RO+) T cells sorted from blood. CDR3 protein: CASSQDERGYTF. CDR3 DNA sequence: TGTGCCAGCAGCCAAGATGAGCGGGGCTACACCTTC. The full variable domain, rest sourced from reference TRBV3-1 and TRBJ1-2, is DTAVSQTPKYLVTQMGNDKSIKCEQNLGHDTMYWYKQDSKKFLKIMFSYNNKELIINETVPNRFSPKSPDKAHLNLHINSLELGDSAVYFCASSQDERGYTFGSGTRLTVV.